This T cell receptor beta chain was sequenced during a study of blood T cell repertoires in COVID-19. Study-wide context: Samples representing acute and convalescent COVID-19 were sourced from the United States, Italy and Spain. PBMCs, B-cell-depleted T cells, or T cells provided the cDNA or gDNA that made up the material.

In the source study's methods: Cell counts per sample came from amplifying reference gene primers. Here immunoSEQ multiplex PCR was the method, and the copy in TCRdb shows in-frame clones only, minus some. That table furnishes V, J and clone size, whereas the DNA furnished D and trimming. This sample carries approximately 400,000 clones, about 91% of them seen once, and the ten largest clones take 10% to 15%. The CDR3 runs to 21 residues. The ends lost 1 base at V and 0 bases at J; junction bases unmatched: 12. Germline CDR1 reads SGDLS; CDR2 reads YYNGEE. Seattle researchers signed up patients amid active infection and tracked them longitudinally.

The V gene is TRBV9, the J gene TRBJ2-1, with TRBD2 identical over 14 bases. This TCR was recovered from a woman aged 45-65 years with COVID-19, enrolled during active disease. Specimen: peripheral blood. Here the CDR3 DNA reads TGTGCCAGCAGCGTATCGCCACCGGGACTAGCGGGGGCAGGCTCCTACAATGAGCAGTTCTTC. Its protein product is CASSVSPPGLAGAGSYNEQFF. Full variable domain (rest looked up from reference TRBV9 and TRBJ2-1): DSGVTQTPKHLITATGQRVTLRCSPRSGDLSVYWYQQSLDQGLQFLIQYYNGEERAKGNILERFSAQQFPDLHSELNLSSLELGDSALYFCASSVSPPGLAGAGSYNEQFFGPGTRLTVL.